This T cell receptor beta chain was profiled in a study of cytomegalovirus exposure and HLA in healthy donors. Overall study: Out of 398 genotyped donors, less than 85% belonged to the Caucasian-associated ancestry cluster.

Germline V gene lookup returns CDR1 SGHAT and CDR2 FQDESV (reference sequence). The CDR3 sequence is 17 residues long. After removal of 6 bases from V and 3 bases from J, the junction contained 12 bases not matched to a gene. The PCR employed 60 Vbeta primers together with 13 Jbeta primers. The data were produced by immunoSEQ multiplex PCR, yet TCRdb's version contains in-frame clones alone and is incomplete. Of some 140,000 clones in the sample, 70% to 80% were seen once. The material sequenced was PBMCs. This chain links TRBV11-1 with TRBJ2-2; 8 positions agree with TRBD2. The clonotype was recovered from a man aged 25-45 years in good health and CMV-seropositive. The CDR3 sequence: CASRPPRSGGYTGELFF. The CDR3 region has the DNA TGTGCCAGCAGACCCCCGAGGAGCGGGGGTTACACCGGGGAGCTGTTTTTT.